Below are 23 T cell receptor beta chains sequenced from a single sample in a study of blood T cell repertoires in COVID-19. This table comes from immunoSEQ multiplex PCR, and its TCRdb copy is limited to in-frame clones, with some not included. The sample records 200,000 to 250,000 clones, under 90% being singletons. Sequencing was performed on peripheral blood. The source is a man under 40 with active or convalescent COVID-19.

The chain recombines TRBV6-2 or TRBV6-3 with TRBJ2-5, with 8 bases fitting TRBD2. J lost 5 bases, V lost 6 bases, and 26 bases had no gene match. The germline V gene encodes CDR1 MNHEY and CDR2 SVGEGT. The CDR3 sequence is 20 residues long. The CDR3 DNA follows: TGTGCCAGCAGCCAAGAACCCCTGGGAGGCGGGAGGACTCGGGTGGAGACCCAGTACTTC. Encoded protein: CASSQEPLGGGRTRVETQYF.

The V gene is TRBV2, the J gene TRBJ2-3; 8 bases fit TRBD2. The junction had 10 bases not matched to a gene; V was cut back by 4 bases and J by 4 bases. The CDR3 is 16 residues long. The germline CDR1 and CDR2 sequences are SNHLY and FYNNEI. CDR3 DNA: TGTGCCAGCAGTGGCCGTCCCGGGACTAGGGCAGATACGCAGTATTTT. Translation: CASSGRPGTRADTQYF.

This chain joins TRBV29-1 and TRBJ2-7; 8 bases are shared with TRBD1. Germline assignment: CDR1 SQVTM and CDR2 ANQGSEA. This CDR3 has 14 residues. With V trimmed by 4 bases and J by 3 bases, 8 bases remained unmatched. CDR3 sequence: CSVVQWTGNYEQYF. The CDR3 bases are TGCAGCGTTGTCCAGTGGACAGGGAACTACGAGCAGTACTTC.

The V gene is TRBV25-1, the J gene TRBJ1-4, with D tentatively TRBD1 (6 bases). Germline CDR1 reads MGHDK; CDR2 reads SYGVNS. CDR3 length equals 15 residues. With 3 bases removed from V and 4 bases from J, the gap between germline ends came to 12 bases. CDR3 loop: CASSDPRQVNEKLFF. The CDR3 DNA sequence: TGTGCCAGCAGTGACCCTCGACAGGTTAATGAAAAACTGTTTTTT.

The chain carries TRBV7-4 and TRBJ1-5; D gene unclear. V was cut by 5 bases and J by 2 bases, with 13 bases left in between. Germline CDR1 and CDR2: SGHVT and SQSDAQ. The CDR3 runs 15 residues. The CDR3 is CASSLATRRNQPQHF. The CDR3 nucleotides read TGTGCCAGCAGCCTTGCCACCAGGCGCAATCAGCCCCAGCATTTT.

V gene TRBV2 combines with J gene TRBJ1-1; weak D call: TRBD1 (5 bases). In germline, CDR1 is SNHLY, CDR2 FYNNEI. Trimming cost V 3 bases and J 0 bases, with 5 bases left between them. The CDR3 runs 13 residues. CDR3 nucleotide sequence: TGTGCCAGCAGTGACAGGGTGAACACTGAAGCTTTCTTT. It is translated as CASSDRVNTEAFF.

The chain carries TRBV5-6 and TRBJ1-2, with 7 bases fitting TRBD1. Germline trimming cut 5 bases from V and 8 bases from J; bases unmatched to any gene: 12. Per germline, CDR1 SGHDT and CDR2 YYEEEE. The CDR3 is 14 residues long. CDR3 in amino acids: CASRNLQQGRGYTF. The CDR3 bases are TGTGCCAGCAGGAACCTCCAACAGGGGAGAGGCTACACCTTC.

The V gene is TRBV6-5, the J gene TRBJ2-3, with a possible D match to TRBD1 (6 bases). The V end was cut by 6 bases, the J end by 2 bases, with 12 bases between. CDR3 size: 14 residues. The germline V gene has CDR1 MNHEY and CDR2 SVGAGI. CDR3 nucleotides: TGTGCCAGCAGGGACAGCCTCCCCACAGATACGCAGTATTTT. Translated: CASRDSLPTDTQYF.

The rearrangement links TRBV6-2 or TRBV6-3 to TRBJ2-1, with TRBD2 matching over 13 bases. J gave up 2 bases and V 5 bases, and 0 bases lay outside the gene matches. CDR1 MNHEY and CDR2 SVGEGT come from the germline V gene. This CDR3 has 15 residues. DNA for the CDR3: TGTGCCAGCAGTACTAGCGGGGGGGCCTACAATGAGCAGTTCTTC. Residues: CASSTSGGAYNEQFF.

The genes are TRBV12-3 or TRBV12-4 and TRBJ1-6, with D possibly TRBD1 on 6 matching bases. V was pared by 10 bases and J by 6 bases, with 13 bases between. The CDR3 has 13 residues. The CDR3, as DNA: TGTGCCATCAAAGGACAGATTAATTCACCCCTCCACTTT. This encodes CAIKGQINSPLHF.

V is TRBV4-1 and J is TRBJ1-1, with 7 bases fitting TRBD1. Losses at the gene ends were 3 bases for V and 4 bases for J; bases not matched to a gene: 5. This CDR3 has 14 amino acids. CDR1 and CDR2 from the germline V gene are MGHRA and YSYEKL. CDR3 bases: TGCGCCAGCAGCCAGGCCAACAGGGGCACTGAAGCTTTCTTT. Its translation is CASSQANRGTEAFF.

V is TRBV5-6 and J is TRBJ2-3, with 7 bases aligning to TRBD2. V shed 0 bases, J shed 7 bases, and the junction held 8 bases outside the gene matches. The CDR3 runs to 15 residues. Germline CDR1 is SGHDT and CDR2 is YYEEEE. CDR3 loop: CASSLVGGGHHTQYF. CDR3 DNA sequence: TGTGCCAGCAGCTTGGTCGGGGGAGGGCACCATACGCAGTATTTT.

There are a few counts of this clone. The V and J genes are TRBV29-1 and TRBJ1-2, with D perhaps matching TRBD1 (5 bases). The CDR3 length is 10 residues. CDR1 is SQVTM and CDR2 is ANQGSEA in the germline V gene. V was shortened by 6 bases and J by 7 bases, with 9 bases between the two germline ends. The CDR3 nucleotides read TGCAGCGTGGACACGGGTGGCTACACCTTC. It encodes CSVDTGGYTF.

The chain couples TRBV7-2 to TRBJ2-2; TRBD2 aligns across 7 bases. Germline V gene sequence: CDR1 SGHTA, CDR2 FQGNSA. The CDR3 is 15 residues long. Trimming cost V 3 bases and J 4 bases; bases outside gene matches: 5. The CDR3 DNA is TGTGCCAGCAGCTTTGGCGGGAGCGGCACCGGGGAGCTGTTTTTT. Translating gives CASSFGGSGTGELFF.

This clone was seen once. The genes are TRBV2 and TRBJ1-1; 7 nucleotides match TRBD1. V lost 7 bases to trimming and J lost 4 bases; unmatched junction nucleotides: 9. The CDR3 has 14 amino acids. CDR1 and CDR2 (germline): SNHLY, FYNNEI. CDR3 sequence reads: CASNQQGGSTEAFF. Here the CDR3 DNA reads TGTGCCAGCAATCAGCAGGGGGGCAGCACTGAAGCTTTCTTT.

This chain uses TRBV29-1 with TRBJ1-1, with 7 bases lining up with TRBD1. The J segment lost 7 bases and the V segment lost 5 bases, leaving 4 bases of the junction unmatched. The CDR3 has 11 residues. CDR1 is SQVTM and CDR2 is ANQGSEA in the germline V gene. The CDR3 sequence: CSVSRTGEAFF. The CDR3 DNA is TGCAGCGTTAGTAGGACAGGTGAAGCTTTCTTT.

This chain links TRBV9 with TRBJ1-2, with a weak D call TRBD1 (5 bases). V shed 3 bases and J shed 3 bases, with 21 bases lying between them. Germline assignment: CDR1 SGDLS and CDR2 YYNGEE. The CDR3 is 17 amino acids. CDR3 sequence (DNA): TGTGCCAGCAGCGCACCAACCCGACAGCCCTGGGACTATGGCTACACCTTC. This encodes CASSAPTRQPWDYGYTF.

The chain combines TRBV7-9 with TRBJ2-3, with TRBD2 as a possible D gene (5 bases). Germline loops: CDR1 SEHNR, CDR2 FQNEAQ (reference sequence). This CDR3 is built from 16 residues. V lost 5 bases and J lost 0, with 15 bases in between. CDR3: CASSRDVRRSTDTQYF. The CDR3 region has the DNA TGTGCCAGCAGCCGAGACGTCCGGAGGAGCACAGATACGCAGTATTTT. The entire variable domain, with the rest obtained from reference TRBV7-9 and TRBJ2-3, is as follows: DTGVSQNPRHKITKRGQNVTFRCDPISEHNRLYWYRQTLGQGPEFLTYFQNEAQLEKSRLLSDRFSAERPKGSFSTLEIQRTEQGDSAMYLCASSRDVRRSTDTQYFGPGTRLTVL.

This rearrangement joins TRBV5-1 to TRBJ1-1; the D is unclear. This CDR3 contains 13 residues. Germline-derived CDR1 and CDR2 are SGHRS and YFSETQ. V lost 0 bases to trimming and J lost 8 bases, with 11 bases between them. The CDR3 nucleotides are TGCGCCAGCAGCTTGGGGTCAGGAGGCGAAGCTTTCTTT. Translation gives CASSLGSGGEAFF. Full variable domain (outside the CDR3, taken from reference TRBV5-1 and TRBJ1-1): KAGVTQTPRYLIKTRGQQVTLSCSPISGHRSVSWYQQTPGQGLQFLFEYFSETQRNKGNFPGRFSGRQFSNSRSEMNVSTLELGDSALYLCASSLGSGGEAFFGQGTRLTVV.

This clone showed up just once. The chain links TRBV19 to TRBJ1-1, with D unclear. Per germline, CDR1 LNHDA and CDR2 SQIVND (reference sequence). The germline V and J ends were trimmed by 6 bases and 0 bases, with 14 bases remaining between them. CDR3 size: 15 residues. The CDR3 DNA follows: TGTGCCAGTAGCAGTCAATTAAAAATGAACACTGAAGCTTTCTTT. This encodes CASSSQLKMNTEAFF.

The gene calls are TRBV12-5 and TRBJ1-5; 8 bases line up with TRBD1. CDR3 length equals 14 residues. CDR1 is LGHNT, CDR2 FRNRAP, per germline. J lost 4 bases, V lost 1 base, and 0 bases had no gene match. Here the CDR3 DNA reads TGTGCTAGTGGTTTGGGGACAGGGAATCAGCCCCAGCATTTT. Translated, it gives CASGLGTGNQPQHF.

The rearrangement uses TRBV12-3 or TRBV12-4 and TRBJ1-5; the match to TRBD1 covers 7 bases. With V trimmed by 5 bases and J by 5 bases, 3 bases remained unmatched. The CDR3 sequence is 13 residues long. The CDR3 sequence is CASSRDRDQPQHF. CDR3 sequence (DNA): TGTGCCAGCAGTCGCGACAGGGATCAGCCCCAGCATTTT.

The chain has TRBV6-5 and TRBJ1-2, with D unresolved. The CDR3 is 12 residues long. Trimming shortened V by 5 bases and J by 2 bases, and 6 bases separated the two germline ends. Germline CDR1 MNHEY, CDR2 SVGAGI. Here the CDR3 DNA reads TGTGCCAGCAGTCAACAGAACTATGGCTACACCTTC. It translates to CASSQQNYGYTF.